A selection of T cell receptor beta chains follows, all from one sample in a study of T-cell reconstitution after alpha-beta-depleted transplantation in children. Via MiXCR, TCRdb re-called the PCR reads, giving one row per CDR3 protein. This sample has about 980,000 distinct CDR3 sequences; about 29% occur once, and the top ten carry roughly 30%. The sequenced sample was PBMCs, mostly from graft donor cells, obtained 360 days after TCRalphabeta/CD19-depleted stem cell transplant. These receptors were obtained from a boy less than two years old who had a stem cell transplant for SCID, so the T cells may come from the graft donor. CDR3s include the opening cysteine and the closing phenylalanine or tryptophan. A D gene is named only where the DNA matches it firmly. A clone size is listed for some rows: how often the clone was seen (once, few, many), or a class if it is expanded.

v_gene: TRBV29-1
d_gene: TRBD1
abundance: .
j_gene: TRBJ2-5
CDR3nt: TGCAGCGTCGCTATGACAGGGGGAACCCAGTACTTC
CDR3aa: CSVAMTGGTQYF

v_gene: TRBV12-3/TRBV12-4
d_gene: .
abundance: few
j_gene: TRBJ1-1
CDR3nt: TGTGCCAGCAGTACCCCGGAGACGACCCATGAAGCTTTCTTT
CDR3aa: CASSTPETTHEAFF

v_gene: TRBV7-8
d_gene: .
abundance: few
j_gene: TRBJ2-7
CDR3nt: TGTGCCAGCAGACCATTCCGCAGGGGTCCTTCCTACGAGCAGTACTTC
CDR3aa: CASRPFRRGPSYEQYF

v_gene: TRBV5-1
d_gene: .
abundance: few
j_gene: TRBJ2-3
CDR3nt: TGCGCCAGCAGCATGAGGACTAGGGGGGGCACAGATACGCAGTATTTT
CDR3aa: CASSMRTRGGTDTQYF

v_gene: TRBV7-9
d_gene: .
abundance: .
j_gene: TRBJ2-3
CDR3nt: TGTGCCAGCTGCTTTGCGTCTAGCACAGATACGCAGTATTTT
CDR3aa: CASCFASSTDTQYF

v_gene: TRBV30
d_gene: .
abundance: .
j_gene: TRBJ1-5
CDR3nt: TGTGCCTGGAGTAGCACAGCGAATGAGCCCCAGCATTTT
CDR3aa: CAWSSTANEPQHF

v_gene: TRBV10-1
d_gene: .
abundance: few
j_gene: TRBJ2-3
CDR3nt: TGCGCCAGCAGTGAAGGGGTGGGCAGGGGATGGAATACGCAGTATTTT
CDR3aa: CASSEGVGRGWNTQYF

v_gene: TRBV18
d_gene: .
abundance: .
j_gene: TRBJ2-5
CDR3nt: TGTGCCAGCTCCCTTAACGGCCCGGCGGGGGAGACCCAGTACTTC
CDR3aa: CASSLNGPAGETQYF

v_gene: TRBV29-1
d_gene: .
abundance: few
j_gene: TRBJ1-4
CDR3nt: TGCAGCGTGTGGAATGAAAAACTGTTTTTT
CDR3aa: CSVWNEKLFF

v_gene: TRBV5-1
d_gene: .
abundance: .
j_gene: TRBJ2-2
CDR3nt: TGCGCCAGCAGCCCCCTCCCGGGTTACGGGGAGCTGTTTTTT
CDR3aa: CASSPLPGYGELFF

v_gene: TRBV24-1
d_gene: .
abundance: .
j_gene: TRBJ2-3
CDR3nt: TGTGCCACCAGTGCAGGGACGACTGATGGAGATACGCAGTATTTT
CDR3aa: CATSAGTTDGDTQYF

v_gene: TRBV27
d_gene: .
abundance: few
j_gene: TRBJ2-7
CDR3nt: TGTGCCAGCACCCTAAGGTGGGGCCCCTACGAGCAGTACTTC
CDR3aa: CASTLRWGPYEQYF

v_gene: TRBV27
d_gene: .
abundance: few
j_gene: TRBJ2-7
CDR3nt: TGTGCCAGCAGTTTCCAGGGAGCCGAGCAGTACTTC
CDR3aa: CASSFQGAEQYF

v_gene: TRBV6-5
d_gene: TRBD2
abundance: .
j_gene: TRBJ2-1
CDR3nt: TGTGCCAGCAGTTACCGTCGACTAGCGGGGGGGAGATACAATGAGCAGTTCTTC
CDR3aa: CASSYRRLAGGRYNEQFF

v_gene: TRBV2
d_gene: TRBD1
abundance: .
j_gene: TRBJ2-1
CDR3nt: TGTGCCAGCACCTGGGACAGTATCGGCTACAATGAGCAGTTCTTC
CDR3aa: CASTWDSIGYNEQFF

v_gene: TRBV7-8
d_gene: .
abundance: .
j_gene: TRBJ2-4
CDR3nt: TGTGCCAGCAGCCCCGAGGCCCTTCCCGGTGACATTCAGTACTTC
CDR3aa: CASSPEALPGDIQYF

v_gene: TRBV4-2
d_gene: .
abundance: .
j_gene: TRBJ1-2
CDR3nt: TGTGCCAGCAGCCAAGATTGGGAGACAGTCCCCGTACATGGCTACACCTTC
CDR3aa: CASSQDWETVPVHGYTF

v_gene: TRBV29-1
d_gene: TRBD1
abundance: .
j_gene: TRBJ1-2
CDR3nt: TGCAGCGTGCGGGACAGCAGCTATGGCTACACCTTC
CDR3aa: CSVRDSSYGYTF

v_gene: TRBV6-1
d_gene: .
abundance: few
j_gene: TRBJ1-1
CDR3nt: TGTGCCAGCAGTGAAAAAGGGGGCACTGAAGCTTTCTTT
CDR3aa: CASSEKGGTEAFF

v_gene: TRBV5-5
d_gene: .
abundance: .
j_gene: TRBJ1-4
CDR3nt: TGTGCCAGCAGCTTCCGGCCTGGGACGGCCAATGAAAAACTGTTTTTT
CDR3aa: CASSFRPGTANEKLFF

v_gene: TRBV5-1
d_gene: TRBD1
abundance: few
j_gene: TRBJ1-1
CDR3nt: TGCGCCAGCAGCCCCGTCCCAGGGGGAGTCACTGAAGCTTTCTTT
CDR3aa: CASSPVPGGVTEAFF

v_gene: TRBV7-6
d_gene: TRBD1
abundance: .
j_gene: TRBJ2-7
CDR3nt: TGTGCCAGCAGCCCAGGGACAGGGGGGACCTACGAGCAGTACTTC
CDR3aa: CASSPGTGGTYEQYF

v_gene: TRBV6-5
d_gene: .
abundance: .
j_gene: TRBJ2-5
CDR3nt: TGTGCCAGCAGTTACTTCGAATTGGGACGGGGGCTGGGAAGAGAGACCCAGTACTTC
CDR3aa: CASSYFELGRGLGRETQYF

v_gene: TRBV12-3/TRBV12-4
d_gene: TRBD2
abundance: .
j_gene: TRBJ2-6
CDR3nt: TGTGCCAGCGCCCGGGGGGGGGCTGGGGCCAACGTCCTGACTTTC
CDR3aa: CASARGGAGANVLTF

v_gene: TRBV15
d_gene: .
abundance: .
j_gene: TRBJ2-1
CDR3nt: TGTGCCACCAGCAGAGACTACAAGTACAATGAGCAGTTCTTC
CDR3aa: CATSRDYKYNEQFF

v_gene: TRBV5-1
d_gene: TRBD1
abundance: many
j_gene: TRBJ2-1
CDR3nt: TGTGCCAGCAGCTTAGGGGGGACAGGGGACAATGAGCAGTTCTTC
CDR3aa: CASSLGGTGDNEQFF

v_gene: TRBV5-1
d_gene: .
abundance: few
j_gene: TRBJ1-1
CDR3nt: TGCGCCAGCAATCCGGGCGGCGACACTGAAGCTTTCTTT
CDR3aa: CASNPGGDTEAFF

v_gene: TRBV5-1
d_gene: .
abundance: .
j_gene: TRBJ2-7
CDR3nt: TGCGCCAGCAGCTTGGGAAGGGTTGGCGGAACCTACGAGCAGTACTTC
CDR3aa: CASSLGRVGGTYEQYF

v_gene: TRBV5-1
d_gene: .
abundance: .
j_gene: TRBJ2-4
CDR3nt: TGCGCCAGCAGCTTGGCCGACGGGGAAAACATTCAGTACTTC
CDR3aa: CASSLADGENIQYF

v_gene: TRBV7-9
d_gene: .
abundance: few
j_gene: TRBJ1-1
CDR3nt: TGTGCCAGCAGCTTAGAGGCGGGGTCGGGGACTGAAGCTTTCTTT
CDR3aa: CASSLEAGSGTEAFF

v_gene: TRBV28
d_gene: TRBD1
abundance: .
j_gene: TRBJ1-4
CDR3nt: TGTGCCAGCAGTTTAACGCCAGGGACAGAGGCTAATGAAAAACTGTTTTTT
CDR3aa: CASSLTPGTEANEKLFF

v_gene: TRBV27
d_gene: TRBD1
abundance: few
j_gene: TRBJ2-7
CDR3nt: TGTGCCAGCAGTGCTCTGGACAGGGTCTTCTACGAGCAGTACTTC
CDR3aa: CASSALDRVFYEQYF

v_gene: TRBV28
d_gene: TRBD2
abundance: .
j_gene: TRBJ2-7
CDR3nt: TGTGCCAGCAGTTTCCCAGCTAGCGGGCTTGGTGAGCAGTACTTC
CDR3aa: CASSFPASGLGEQYF

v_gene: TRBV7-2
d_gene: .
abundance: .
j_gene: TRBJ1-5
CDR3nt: TGTGCCAGCAGCTTACGAACTCCGGATCAGCCCCAGCATTTT
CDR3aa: CASSLRTPDQPQHF

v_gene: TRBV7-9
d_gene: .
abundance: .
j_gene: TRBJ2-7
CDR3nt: TGTGCCAGCAGCCCCCCGAGTCAGGGAAGCTCCTACGAGCAGTACTTC
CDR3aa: CASSPPSQGSSYEQYF

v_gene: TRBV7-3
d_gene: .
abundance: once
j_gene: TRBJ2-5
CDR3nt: TGTGCCAGCAGCTTACTACTTTCCGGGCAAGAGACCCAGTACTTC
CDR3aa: CASSLLLSGQETQYF

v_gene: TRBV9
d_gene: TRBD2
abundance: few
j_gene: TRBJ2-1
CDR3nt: TGTGCCAGCACCACAGAGGGGCGGGGGGCGTACAATGAGCAGTTCTTC
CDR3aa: CASTTEGRGAYNEQFF

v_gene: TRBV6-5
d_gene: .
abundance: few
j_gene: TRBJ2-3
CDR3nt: TGTGCCAGCAGTTATTCGAGGGCGCGTGATACGCAGTATTTT
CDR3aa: CASSYSRARDTQYF

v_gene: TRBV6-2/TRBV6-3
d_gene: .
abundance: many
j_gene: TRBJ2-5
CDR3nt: TGTGCCAGCAGCCTGGGACGGGGGGCGACCCAGTACTTC
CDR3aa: CASSLGRGATQYF

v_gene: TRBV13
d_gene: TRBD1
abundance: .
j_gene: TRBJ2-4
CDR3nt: TGTGCCAGCAGCCCCCGGACAGGGGGCCCCAAAAACATTCAGTACTTC
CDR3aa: CASSPRTGGPKNIQYF

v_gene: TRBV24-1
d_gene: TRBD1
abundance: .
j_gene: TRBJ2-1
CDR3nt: TGTGCCACCAGTGATTCAACCGGACAGGGAGCCAACAATGAGCAGTTCTTC
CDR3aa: CATSDSTGQGANNEQFF

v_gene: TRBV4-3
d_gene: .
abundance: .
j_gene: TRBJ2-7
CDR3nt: TGCGCCAGCAGCCAATCGACCTTTAGCCACGAGCAGTACTTC
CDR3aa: CASSQSTFSHEQYF

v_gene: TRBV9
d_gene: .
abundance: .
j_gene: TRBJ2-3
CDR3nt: TGTGCCAGCAACAAGGGCGGCACAGATACGCAGTATTTT
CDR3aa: CASNKGGTDTQYF

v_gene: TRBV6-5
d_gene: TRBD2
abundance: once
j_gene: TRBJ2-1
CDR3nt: TGTGCCAGCAGCTACGGGGGGGCTGAATACAATGAGCAGTTCTTC
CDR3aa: CASSYGGAEYNEQFF

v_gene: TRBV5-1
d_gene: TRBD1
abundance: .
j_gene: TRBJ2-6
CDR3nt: TGCGCCAGCACGGACAGGCGTAGCTCTGGGGCCAACGTCCTGACTTTC
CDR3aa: CASTDRRSSGANVLTF

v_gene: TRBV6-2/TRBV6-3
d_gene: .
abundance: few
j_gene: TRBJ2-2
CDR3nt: TGTGCCAGCATTCCGGTAAGCTCCTCGAACACCGGGGAGCTGTTTTTT
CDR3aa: CASIPVSSSNTGELFF

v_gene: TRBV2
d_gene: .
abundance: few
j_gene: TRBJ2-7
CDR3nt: TGTGCCAGCAGTGGATCAGGGAATAGCTACGAGCAGTACTTC
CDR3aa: CASSGSGNSYEQYF

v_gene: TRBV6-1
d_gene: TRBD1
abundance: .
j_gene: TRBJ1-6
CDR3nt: TGTGCCAGCAGTGTCGGGACAGGGGTTTCACCCCTCCACTTT
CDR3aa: CASSVGTGVSPLHF

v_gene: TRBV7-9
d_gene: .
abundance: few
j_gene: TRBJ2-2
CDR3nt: TGTGCCAGCAGCTTTTCCAACAGCCCTTGGGAGCTGTTTTTT
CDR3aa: CASSFSNSPWELFF

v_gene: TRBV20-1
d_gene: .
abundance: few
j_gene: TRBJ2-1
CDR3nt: TGCAGTGCTAGAGATCCCTCGAGTCGAACCATCGCCTACAATGAGCAGTTCTTC
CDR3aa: CSARDPSSRTIAYNEQFF

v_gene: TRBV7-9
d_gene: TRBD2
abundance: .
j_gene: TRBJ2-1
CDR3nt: TGTGCCAGCAGCTTACGAGCGGGGCTTTCCTACAATGAGCAGTTCTTC
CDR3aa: CASSLRAGLSYNEQFF

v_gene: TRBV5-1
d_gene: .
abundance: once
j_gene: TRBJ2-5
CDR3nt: TGCGCCAGCAGTGGCAGGCCGGGCCAAGAGACCCAGTACTTC
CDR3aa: CASSGRPGQETQYF

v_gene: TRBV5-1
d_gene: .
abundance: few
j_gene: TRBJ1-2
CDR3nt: TGCGCCAGCAGCTCCTCAATGGGGTATGGCTACACCTTC
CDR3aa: CASSSSMGYGYTF

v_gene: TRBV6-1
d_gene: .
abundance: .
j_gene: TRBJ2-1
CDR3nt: TGTGCCAGCAGTCGGGCTCCCATACACAATGAGCAGTTCTTC
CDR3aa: CASSRAPIHNEQFF